This T cell receptor beta chain was found in a study of T cells after yellow fever vaccination (dated by TCRdb to between 2018 and 2021). For the study in its entirety: Libraries from fractions with low cell numbers were prepared with the SMART-Seq v4 Ultra Low Input RNA kit. To follow T-cell clones before and after primary and booster YFV17D yellow fever vaccination, bulk TCR alpha and beta repertoires were sequenced over time. Two healthy male donors, one aged 18 to 30 and one aged 30 to 40 years, made up the cohort. Blood was collected at multiple timepoints before and after primary and secondary immunization, and bulk PBMC replicates and cell subsets were isolated.

TCR cDNA was made using 5'RACE template switching, a step that added a universal primer site and unique molecular identifiers. Priming for cDNA synthesis came from both the TCR alpha and TCR beta constant segments. Libraries were amplified in two PCR steps, with sample barcodes and sequencing adapters added in the second step. Libraries were sequenced on Illumina HiSeq 2500 (2x100 bp) or NovaSeq (2x150 bp). Per the authors' processing: Reads were demultiplexed and collapsed into UMI consensus sequences with MIGEC, and V(D)J alignment was performed with MiXCR. Using edgeR on replicate PBMC samples, clonotypes were called vaccine-responding if FDR was below 0.01 and the log2 fold change was above 5 up to day 15. Each bulk clonotype received a CD4 or CD8 identity based on whether the sequenced CD4 or CD8 repertoire contained that clonotype at higher abundance. TCRdb trimmed the raw reads at Q25, called clones with MiXCR and kept productive beta chains. Merged by CDR3 protein, the rows form single entries marked with the most common genes and DNA. The V and J calls reflect TCRdb's pipeline rather than the authors' work. In this sample the table shows some 100,000 distinct CDR3 sequences, approximately 7.1% of which occur a single time. The ten largest clones add up to 2.7% of the sample.

The CDR3 spans 15 residues, from the cysteine through the phenylalanine. Only the CDR3 DNA stays, 45 bases, in frame from base 1. The junction carries 10 bases between V and J, which are trimmed by 1 base and 0 bases respectively. The germline V gene encodes CDR1 LGHNA and CDR2 YSLEER. The investigation overall reported the following: Computational filtering was needed because FACS-sorted repertoires could contain abundant contaminating clonotypes from the bulk population. The study included only two donors, which limits how far the findings can be generalized. Most clones expanded after primary vaccination were re-detected after the booster (about 95% of CD4 and roughly 85% of CD8), suggesting broad memory maintenance. A small share of clonotypes occurred in both CD4 and CD8 compartments, likely arising from convergent recombination. The secondary T-cell response was weaker than the primary response but faster, peaking on day 5 instead of day 15.

The table lists this clonotype with many counts. The antigen this receptor binds is unknown. No per-base quality is available; no much larger clone lies one base away. The sample's treatment or condition label, in plain terms: live attenuated yellow fever vaccine strain. A standard Ficoll-Paque protocol was used to isolate PBMCs from peripheral blood. Dynabeads CD4 and CD8 positive selection kits were used to isolate the CD4 and CD8 T-cell fractions. TriZol was used to extract RNA from bulk PBMCs, CD4 and CD8 fractions, and dextramer-positive and dextramer-negative fractions. The source of this sequence is a man younger than 30 who received the YFV17D yellow fever vaccine. The rearranged chain carries TRBV4-3 and TRBJ2-7, with a weak D call of TRBD1 (5 bases match). Source: CD4+ T cells sorted from PBMCs, taken 35 to 50 days after the first yellow fever vaccination. At the DNA level, the sequence is TGCGCCAGCAGCCAAGGACGACAGTACTCCTACGAGCAGTACTTC. This gives the protein CASSQGRQYSYEQYF.